Each of the 32 T cell receptor beta chains below was sequenced from the same sample in a study of T-cell reconstitution after alpha-beta-depleted transplantation in children listed by TCRdb under 2016. Libraries were built with PCR. For sequencing, an Illumina HiSeq 2500 was employed. TCR libraries were prepared with molecular barcoding, using unique molecular identifiers to normalize TCRbeta repertoire quantification. TCRdb reworked the public reads: Q25 trimming with fastp, MiXCR clone assembly, productive beta chains retained. Rows are unified per CDR3 protein, each entry keeping the most common DNA and genes. The sample table holds fewer than 550,000 distinct CDR3 sequences, of which approximately 10% were seen once. About 14% of the sample lies in the top ten. This specimen's treatment or condition label, interpreted: allogeneic hematopoietic cell transplantation with graft depleted of TCRalphabeta T cells and CD19 B cells.

Sequencing used PBMCs, mostly from graft donor cells, obtained 180 days after TCRalphabeta/CD19-depleted stem cell transplant. These receptors all stem from a female patient aged 2-9 years who had a stem cell transplant for aplastic anemia, so the T cells may come from the graft donor.

In this sample, this clonotype turned up a few times. The V and J genes are TRBV4-3 and TRBJ2-1, with 8 bases lining up with TRBD1. Germline trimming cut 0 bases from V and 9 bases from J; bases unmatched to any gene: 7. The CDR3 loop spans 15 amino acids. CDR1 LGHNA and CDR2 YSLEER come from the germline V gene. For the CDR3, the DNA is TGCGCCAGCAGCCAAGACAGGGGGCGAAGGGCTGAGCAGTTCTTC. Encoded protein: CASSQDRGRRAEQFF.

This clonotype has only a few counts. V gene TRBV5-5 combines with J gene TRBJ1-2, with TRBD1 as a possible D gene (5 bases). CDR1 is SGHKS and CDR2 is YYEKEE in the germline V gene (reference sequence). V lost 2 bases and J lost 4, with 12 bases in between. This CDR3 is 14 amino acids long. The CDR3 DNA reads as TGTGCCAGCAGCTTCTGGGGACTCTTCTATGGCTACACCTTC. Protein sequence: CASSFWGLFYGYTF.

Ten or more counts support this clonotype. CDR3 region: CASSSQGQETQYF. CDR3 coding DNA: TGTGCCAGCAGCTCTCAGGGGCAAGAGACCCAGTACTTC. The J gene is TRBJ2-5, the V gene TRBV7-3, with D tentatively TRBD1 (6 bases). Trimming stripped 4 bases from V and 2 bases from J, with 8 bases between. The CDR3 totals 13 residues. The germline V gene has CDR1 SGHTA and CDR2 FQGTGA.

The chain recombines TRBV24-1 with TRBJ2-1, with a possible D match to TRBD2 (6 bases). Between the trimmed V and J ends, which lost 8 bases and 7 bases, there was a span of 14 bases. The germline gives CDR1 KGHDR, CDR2 SFDVKD. The CDR3 covers 13 residues. DNA of the CDR3: TGTGCCACCAACCAGGGACTGGAAAATGAGCAGTTCTTC. Its translation: CATNQGLENEQFF.

CDR3 in DNA: TGTGCCAGCAGTTACCTCCTTAGCGGGAGGGCCGCGGGGGAGCTGTTTTTT. This gives the protein CASSYLLSGRAAGELFF. The chain employs TRBV6-5 and TRBJ2-2; the match to TRBD2 covers 11 bases. Germline V gene sequence: CDR1 MNHEY, CDR2 SVGAGI. The CDR3 totals 17 residues. With V trimmed by 2 bases and J by 8 bases, 10 bases remained unmatched.

Note on this clonotype: This sequence may be a read error, since a much larger clone differs from it by one base. The genes are TRBV20-1 and TRBJ2-5, with 10 nucleotides matching TRBD2. V dropped 5 bases and J dropped 2; count of bases not matched to a gene: 8. The germline gives CDR1 DFQATT, CDR2 SNEGSKA (reference sequence). The CDR3 runs 15 residues. The CDR3 protein is CSAVGLADPQETQYF. The CDR3 DNA sequence: TGCAGTGCTGTAGGACTAGCGGACCCTCAAGAGACCCAGTACTTC.

This clonotype was observed at least ten times. V is TRBV12-3 or TRBV12-4 and J is TRBJ1-1; D is undetermined. The CDR3 has 14 residues. Trimming pared 3 bases from V and 1 base from J, leaving 9 bases between. DNA for the CDR3: TGTGCCAGCAGTTTGTGGGCAGGGAACACTGAAGCTTTCTTT. Translated, it gives CASSLWAGNTEAFF.

In its sample, this clonotype was seen a few times. The chain links TRBV28 to TRBJ2-7, with D perhaps matching TRBD1 (5 bases). There are 14 residues in the CDR3. V lost 1 base, J lost 3 bases, and 10 bases lay in between. Looked up from germline, CDR1 is MDHEN and CDR2 is SYDVKM. The CDR3 loop reads CASSLYRYYYEQYF. DNA of the CDR3: TGTGCCAGCAGTTTATACAGGTACTACTACGAGCAGTACTTC.

This clonotype occurred a few times. The CDR3 bases are TGTGCCAGCAGTTTGTCCGTTAGGAACACTGAAGCTTTCTTT. This sequence encodes CASSLSVRNTEAFF. The genes are TRBV27 and TRBJ1-1; D gene uncertain. This CDR3 is built from 14 residues. Germline CDR1 is MNHEY and CDR2 is SMNVEV (reference sequence). Trimming removed 3 bases from V and 1 base from J, with 9 bases in between.

A few counts support this clonotype. This chain joins TRBV3-1 and TRBJ2-5; 12 positions agree with TRBD2. Germline V gene sequence: CDR1 LGHDT, CDR2 YNNKEL (reference sequence). The CDR3 runs 17 residues. The V and J ends lost 4 bases and 9 bases, in that order; junction bases with no gene match: 15. For the CDR3, the DNA is TGTGCCAGCAGCCCCCCCGGACTAGCGGGATTCATATCCCCCCAGTACTTC. This encodes CASSPPGLAGFISPQYF.

Details on this clonotype: This may stem from a read error, because a much larger clone lies one nucleotide away. This sequence joins TRBV24-1 and TRBJ2-7; D is unclear. CDR1 is KGHDR and CDR2 is SFDVKD in the germline V gene. This CDR3 is 11 amino acids long. Between the trimmed V and J ends, which lost 4 bases and 4 bases, there was a span of 4 bases. CDR3: CATSDPYEQYF. In nucleotides, the CDR3 is TGTGCCACCAGTGACCCGTACGAGCAGTACTTC.

Only a few counts were recorded for this clonotype. The J gene is TRBJ1-6, the V gene TRBV7-2, with D possibly being TRBD1 (5 bases). CDR3 size: 17 residues. Deletions cut 2 bases from V and 0 bases from J, with 11 bases between. Per the germline V gene, CDR1 is SGHTA and CDR2 is FQGNSA. The CDR3 DNA is TGTGCCAGCAGCTTACGACAGACAAGCTCCTATAATTCACCCCTCCACTTT. It yields the protein CASSLRQTSSYNSPLHF.

The chain joins TRBV6-5 to TRBJ2-1, with D perhaps assigned TRBD1 or TRBD2 (5 bases each). This CDR3 spans 14 amino acids. The germline V and J ends were trimmed by 0 bases and 7 bases, with 10 bases remaining between them. Looked up from germline, CDR1 is MNHEY and CDR2 is SVGAGI. CDR3: CASSYSRGGNEQFF. CDR3 bases: TGTGCCAGCAGTTACTCGAGGGGCGGGAATGAGCAGTTCTTC.

Here the CDR3 reads CASIERGGRASNEQFF. CDR3 DNA: TGTGCCAGTATTGAAAGGGGCGGGAGGGCCTCAAATGAGCAGTTCTTC. The V and J genes are TRBV19 and TRBJ2-1, with 9 positions matching TRBD2. Germline V gives CDR1 LNHDA, CDR2 SQIVND (reference sequence). The junction had 14 bases not matched to a gene; V was cut back by 7 bases and J by 7 bases. The CDR3 runs 16 residues.

Turning to this clonotype: A much larger clone sits a single nucleotide away, making a read error possible. This chain joins TRBV12-3 or TRBV12-4 and TRBJ2-7; D is uncertain. V was cut by 5 bases and J by 7 bases, with 27 bases left in between. The CDR3 has 17 residues. In DNA, the CDR3 is TGTGCCAGCAGTCCTCTTCCTCGGCGGAACCTCTACAATGAGCAGTACTTC. Its translation: CASSPLPRRNLYNEQYF.

This clonotype was detected only a few times. The rearrangement uses TRBV5-1 and TRBJ1-2; D uncertain. The germline V and J ends were trimmed by 0 bases and 5 bases, with 14 bases remaining between them. The CDR3 is made up of 15 amino acids. CDR1 SGHRS and CDR2 YFSETQ come from the germline V gene. The CDR3 nucleotides are TGCGCCAGCAGCTTGGGATCGGCAGAGCCTTATGGCTACACCTTC. It specifies CASSLGSAEPYGYTF.

This clonotype was seen a few times. The chain joins TRBV5-1 to TRBJ2-3; TRBD1 or TRBD2 may be the D gene (5 bases each). This CDR3 is 14 amino acids long. Between the trimmed V and J ends, which lost 6 bases and 1 base, there was a span of 12 bases. Germline lookup yields CDR1 SGHRS and CDR2 YFSETQ. CDR3 residues: CASTRGTGTDTQYF. Here the CDR3 DNA reads TGCGCCAGCACCCGAGGGACGGGCACAGATACGCAGTATTTT.

This clonotype has just one count. The chain links TRBV20-1 to TRBJ2-7; tentative D call: TRBD1 (5 bases). CDR3 size: 16 residues. Germline CDR1 is DFQATT and CDR2 is SNEGSKA (reference sequence). V lost 0 bases and J 2 bases, leaving 17 bases between the germline ends. CDR3 sequence (DNA): TGCAGTGCTAGAGATCCCCTAGGCAGGGTGCCCTACGAGCAGTACTTC. Protein sequence: CSARDPLGRVPYEQYF.

Comment on this clonotype: Being one base from a much bigger clone, this may be a read error. The gene calls are TRBV12-3 or TRBV12-4 and TRBJ2-7; 10 positions agree with TRBD2. J gave up 3 bases and V 6 bases, and 5 bases lay outside the gene matches. CDR3 size: 14 residues. CDR3 bases: TGTGCCAGCAGCACACTAGCGGGATTCTACGAGCAGTACTTC. As protein: CASSTLAGFYEQYF.

The chain uses TRBV20-1 and TRBJ2-3; TRBD1 aligns across 9 bases. V was pared by 7 bases and J by 2 bases, with 7 bases of the junction left unmatched. The CDR3 spans 14 residues. Germline-derived CDR1 and CDR2 are DFQATT and SNEGSKA (reference sequence). CDR3 in DNA: TGCAGTGTATTCGGACAGGGGTCCACAGATACGCAGTATTTT. Its protein product is CSVFGQGSTDTQYF.

This chain uses TRBV6-2 or TRBV6-3 with TRBJ2-7, with a possible D match to TRBD2 (5 bases). V was trimmed by 2 bases and J by 2 bases, leaving 19 bases between them. This CDR3 has 17 residues. Per germline, CDR1 MNHEY and CDR2 SVGEGT. CDR3 protein: CASSYTPLAAGAYEQYF. CDR3 bases: TGTGCCAGCAGTTACACTCCGCTAGCAGCTGGAGCCTACGAGCAGTACTTC.

The gene calls are TRBV28 and TRBJ2-5; weak D call: TRBD1 (6 bases). Trimming left V 4 bases short and J 4 bases short, with 16 bases between. In germline, CDR1 is MDHEN, CDR2 SYDVKM. CDR3 length: 15 residues. The CDR3 coding sequence is TGTGCCAGCAGTTCAGCCGGGACATCAGGAGAGACCCAGTACTTC. Protein sequence: CASSSAGTSGETQYF.

The chain combines TRBV29-1 with TRBJ2-1; 12 nucleotides match TRBD2. V gave up 1 base and J gave up 6 bases; unmatched junction bases: 13. This CDR3 spans 18 amino acids. Germline CDR1 SQVTM, CDR2 ANQGSEA. CDR3 DNA: TGCAGCGTTGAAGTTCACCTCCTAGCGGGAGGGGGGAGCAATGAGCAGTTCTTC. Translation: CSVEVHLLAGGGSNEQFF.

This chain links TRBV21-1 with TRBJ2-7; TRBD2 is the table's D call, not checked against the DNA. TRBV21-1 represents a pseudogene. The CDR3 runs 15 residues. CDR3: CASSALNSPSYEQYV. The DNA for the CDR3 is TGTGCCAGCAGCGCACTAAACTCCCCCTCCTACGAGCAGTACGTC.

The V and J genes are TRBV20-1 and TRBJ2-1; TRBD2 matches at 10 bases. Germline assignment: CDR1 DFQATT and CDR2 SNEGSKA (reference sequence). This CDR3 is 14 amino acids long. J lost 7 bases, V lost 5 bases, and 8 bases had no gene match. CDR3 protein: CSALHQGLANEQFF. The DNA of the CDR3 is TGCAGTGCTCTTCATCAGGGACTAGCGAATGAGCAGTTCTTC.

This clonotype was seen a handful of times. This chain uses TRBV28 with TRBJ1-5; D is possibly TRBD1 (6 bases). V gave up 5 bases and J gave up 0 bases, with 11 bases separating them. There are 15 residues in the CDR3. CDR1 MDHEN and CDR2 SYDVKM come from the germline V gene. The CDR3 protein is CASSPGTLSNQPQHF. The CDR3, as DNA: TGTGCCAGCAGTCCAGGGACACTTAGCAATCAGCCCCAGCATTTT.

The CDR3 coding sequence is TGCAGTGCTATCCCCCCTCTAGCCACCTCAGGGGCCGCGGATGGCTACACCTTC. Residues: CSAIPPLATSGAADGYTF. This chain joins TRBV20-1 and TRBJ1-2; tentative D call: TRBD1 (6 bases). Trimming left V 4 bases short and J 6 bases short, with 30 bases between. CDR3 length equals 18 residues. Germline CDR1 and CDR2: DFQATT and SNEGSKA (reference sequence).

This clonotype has at least ten counts. V usage is TRBV20-1 and J usage is TRBJ2-1; maybe TRBD2 (5 bases). Trimming took off 2 bases at V and 7 bases at J, with 21 bases between the two ends. The germline CDR1 and CDR2 sequences are DFQATT and SNEGSKA (reference sequence). There are 16 residues in the CDR3. The CDR3 region has the DNA TGCAGTGCTAGACTCCCCAGCGTCGGATCGGGGAATGAGCAGTTCTTC. Translating it yields CSARLPSVGSGNEQFF.

The genes are TRBV5-6 and TRBJ2-3; TRBD1 is a possible D gene (5 bases). Looked up from germline, CDR1 is SGHDT and CDR2 is YYEEEE. V was pared by 3 bases and J by 3 bases, with 17 bases between. The CDR3 extends over 16 amino acids. CDR3 in DNA: TGTGCCAGCAGCTCTATTAGGGGCAGACGAACAGATACGCAGTATTTT. Protein product: CASSSIRGRRTDTQYF. The entire variable domain, with the rest obtained from reference TRBV5-6 and TRBJ2-3, is as follows: DAGVTQSPTHLIKTRGQQVTLRCSPKSGHDTVSWYQQALGQGPQFIFQYYEEEERQRGNFPDRFSGHQFPNYSSELNVNALLLGDSALYLCASSSIRGRRTDTQYFGPGTRLTVL.

In its sample, this clonotype was seen a few times. The J gene is TRBJ2-7, the V gene TRBV5-1, with 7 nucleotides matching TRBD2. J was trimmed by 3 bases and V by 5 bases; bases with no gene match: 8. This CDR3 spans 14 amino acids. Germline loops: CDR1 SGHRS, CDR2 YFSETQ. DNA of the CDR3: TGCGCCAGCAGAGGGGAGGGGACCTTCTACGAGCAGTACTTC. Protein sequence: CASRGEGTFYEQYF.

This clonotype showed up just a few times. The chain employs TRBV7-2 and TRBJ2-7, with TRBD2 matching over 9 bases. The CDR3 covers 15 residues. From germline, CDR1 is SGHTA and CDR2 FQGNSA. V shed 6 bases and J 2 bases; nucleotides not matched to a gene: 8. The CDR3, as DNA: TGTGCCAGCAGAACCACTAGCGGGTTCCCCTACGAGCAGTACTTC. Protein product: CASRTTSGFPYEQYF. Based on the CDR3 plus reference TRBV7-2 and TRBJ2-7, the full variable domain is GAGVSQSPSNKVTEKGKDVELRCDPISGHTALYWYRQSLGQGLEFLIYFQGNSAPDKSGLPSDRFSAERTGGSVSTLTIQRTQQEDSAVYLCASRTTSGFPYEQYFGPGTRLTVT.

The CDR3 nucleotides are TGTGCCAGCATCCCGGGGGGGGCCAACGTCCTGACTTTC. It translates to CASIPGGANVLTF. The chain carries TRBV28 and TRBJ2-6; D is possibly TRBD2 (5 bases). Trimming removed 7 bases from V and 4 bases from J, with 8 bases in between. The CDR3 loop spans 13 amino acids. Germline V CDR1 and CDR2: MDHEN, SYDVKM. The whole variable domain, remainder taken from reference TRBV28 and TRBJ2-6, is DVKVTQSSRYLVKRTGEKVFLECVQDMDHENMFWYRQDPGLGLRLIYFSYDVKMKEKGDIPEGYSVSREKKERFSLILESASTNQTSMYLCASIPGGANVLTFGAGSRLTVL.